These 25 T cell receptor beta chains were sequenced from one sample in a study of T cells after yellow fever vaccination. Using its own MiXCR run on the 5' RACE reads, TCRdb lists one record per CDR3 protein. The sample holds about 400,000 distinct CDR3 sequences, 6.2% seen once. Sequencing used PBMCs, obtained 5 days after the yellow fever booster vaccination. The receptors were sampled from a man between 25 and 39 years old who received the YFV17D yellow fever vaccine.

This clonotype was observed many times. V and J are TRBV6-1 and TRBJ2-3; no firm D call. V shed 1 base and J shed 3 bases, with 5 bases lying between them. Germline V CDR1 and CDR2: MNHNS, SASEGT. The CDR3 covers 13 residues. Here the CDR3 reads CASSEVVTDTQYF. The CDR3 coding sequence is TGTGCCAGCAGTGAAGTGGTTACAGATACGCAGTATTTT.

Only a few counts were recorded for this clonotype. This chain links TRBV6-4 with TRBJ2-3; D not resolved. The CDR3 length is 12 residues. The germline V gene has CDR1 MRHNA and CDR2 SNTAGT. V was shortened by 2 bases and J by 9 bases, with 9 bases between the two germline ends. The CDR3 here is CASSDATATQYF. The CDR3 coding sequence is TGTGCCAGCAGTGACGCGACTGCCACGCAGTATTTT.

This clonotype was recorded a few times. This chain joins TRBV6-1 and TRBJ1-4; a possible D gene is TRBD1 (5 bases). There are 14 residues in the CDR3. Trimming stripped 5 bases from V and 8 bases from J, with 15 bases between. CDR1 MNHNS and CDR2 SASEGT come from the germline V gene. CDR3 DNA sequence: TGTGCCAGCAGTCCGCAGGGTAGTCGGGAAAAACTGTTTTTT. Protein: CASSPQGSREKLFF.

This clonotype was detected only a few times. The chain recombines TRBV7-6 with TRBJ1-1, with D maybe TRBD1 (5 bases). CDR1 and CDR2 (germline): SGHVS, FNYEAQ. This CDR3 spans 16 amino acids. Trimming took 1 base from V and 0 from J, leaving 12 bases between them. The CDR3, as DNA: TGTGCCAGCAGCTTAGTCGGGGGACCACTGAACACTGAAGCTTTCTTT. This gives the protein CASSLVGGPLNTEAFF.

This clonotype was detected many times. The chain carries TRBV18 and TRBJ2-3; tentative D call: TRBD1 (5 bases). The V gene lost 2 bases and the J gene lost 6 bases, with 18 bases spanning the gap. Germline-derived CDR1 and CDR2 are KGHSH and LQKENI. CDR3 length: 16 residues. The CDR3 DNA follows: TGTGCCAGCTCACCAGGGGCAGGCTCGACTTGGGATACGCAGTATTTT. This translates into CASSPGAGSTWDTQYF.

This clonotype was seen more than once but under ten times. The J gene is TRBJ1-1, the V gene TRBV5-1; D gene ambiguous. The CDR3 loop spans 16 amino acids. Germline V CDR1 and CDR2: SGHRS, YFSETQ. V dropped 3 bases and J dropped 0 bases, with 15 bases sitting between them. As DNA, the CDR3 is TGCGCCAGCAGCTCAAACCCCGGCACAGTGAACACTGAAGCTTTCTTT. As protein: CASSSNPGTVNTEAFF.

This clonotype was observed a handful of times. V and J are TRBV6-6 and TRBJ2-7; TRBD1 matches 7 bases. Looked up from germline, CDR1 is MNHNY and CDR2 is SVGAGI (reference sequence). Trimming cost V 6 bases and J 4 bases; bases outside gene matches: 3. CDR3 length: 12 amino acids. The CDR3 nucleotides read TGTGCCAGCAGCGGACAGGTTTACGAGCAGTACTTC. This encodes CASSGQVYEQYF.

Here the CDR3 DNA reads TGTGCCAGCAGCGGAAGGGACAGAGGCGAGCAGTACTTC. Translating gives CASSGRDRGEQYF. The chain combines TRBV11-2 with TRBJ2-7, with TRBD1 identical over 7 bases. The length of the CDR3 is 13 residues. The trim removed 5 bases at V and 6 bases at J, leaving 7 bases unmatched. The germline V gene has CDR1 SGHAT and CDR2 FQNNGV.

The chain joins TRBV2 to TRBJ2-7; D unresolved. Germline loops: CDR1 SNHLY, CDR2 FYNNEI. V was shortened by 3 bases and J by 6 bases, with 6 bases between the two germline ends. The CDR3 is 11 amino acids. CDR3 in amino acids: CASSEVAEQYF. The CDR3 bases are TGTGCCAGCAGTGAGGTCGCCGAGCAGTACTTC.

This clonotype was recorded at least ten times. The gene calls are TRBV29-1 and TRBJ2-1; D is ambiguous. Trimming stripped 4 bases from V and 7 bases from J, with 11 bases between. The CDR3 sequence is 12 residues long. Germline V CDR1 and CDR2: SQVTM, ANQGSEA. The CDR3 nucleotides read TGCAGCGTTGGCGGACCGATAAATGAGCAGTTCTTC. Amino acid sequence: CSVGGPINEQFF.

This clonotype came up many times. This rearrangement joins TRBV20-1 to TRBJ2-7; 10 nucleotides match TRBD2. Looked up from germline, CDR1 is DFQATT and CDR2 is SNEGSKA (reference sequence). The CDR3 length is 14 residues. Trimming took 5 bases from V and 2 from J; bases not matched to a gene: 6. In DNA form, the CDR3 reads TGCAGTGCTCCACCGGGACTAGCGACCTACGAGCAGTACTTC. It specifies CSAPPGLATYEQYF.

This clonotype was recorded at least ten times. The gene calls are TRBV5-1 and TRBJ2-7; the D gene is possibly TRBD2 (5 bases). The germline V gene encodes CDR1 SGHRS and CDR2 YFSETQ. The CDR3 totals 16 residues. V was trimmed by 1 base and J by 7 bases, leaving 21 bases between them. The CDR3 spells CASSLRTGKRILEQYF. DNA for the CDR3: TGCGCCAGCAGCTTGAGGACGGGGAAGAGGATTTTGGAGCAGTACTTC.

The chain recombines TRBV5-6 with TRBJ2-7; TRBD2 might be the D (5 bases). This CDR3 has 16 amino acids. Trimming stripped 2 bases from V and 2 bases from J, with 17 bases between. CDR1 and CDR2 from the germline V gene are SGHDT and YYEEEE. CDR3 loop: CASSLPQAAGTYEQYF. CDR3 coding DNA: TGTGCCAGCAGCTTACCCCAAGCGGCAGGAACCTACGAGCAGTACTTC.

This chain links TRBV20-1 with TRBJ2-3; D gene uncertain. CDR1 is DFQATT and CDR2 is SNEGSKA in the germline V gene (reference sequence). Trimming stripped 2 bases from V and 4 bases from J, with 10 bases between. There are 13 residues in the CDR3. The CDR3 reads CSARTPGPDTQYF. The CDR3, as DNA: TGCAGTGCTAGAACTCCCGGACCAGATACGCAGTATTTT.

The sample holds many counts of this clonotype. The V call is TRBV6-1, the J call TRBJ2-1, with D perhaps being TRBD1 or TRBD2 (6 bases each). V lost 7 bases and J lost 14, with 27 bases in between. The CDR3 length is 15 residues. CDR1 and CDR2 (germline): MNHNS, SASEGT. CDR3 bases: TGTGCCAGCACTACGGGGGCACCGACTAGGGGTGATGAGTTCTTC. It is translated as CASTTGAPTRGDEFF.

The CDR3 region has the DNA TGTGCCAGCAGCCAATTCCTAGGGAGCTCCTACGAGCAGTACTTC. This encodes CASSQFLGSSYEQYF. The chain employs TRBV4-2 and TRBJ2-7; a weak D match, TRBD2 (5 bases). Germline V CDR1 and CDR2: LGHNA, YNFKEQ. The CDR3 covers 15 residues. With 2 bases removed from V and 0 bases from J, the gap between germline ends came to 11 bases.

The chain uses TRBV7-6 and TRBJ2-7; no clear D gene. Trimming removed 1 base at V and 3 bases at J, with 16 bases between. Germline lookup yields CDR1 SGHVS and CDR2 FNYEAQ. This CDR3 has 16 amino acids. CDR3 amino acids: CASSLVAPPVGYEQYF. The CDR3 DNA follows: TGTGCCAGCAGCTTAGTCGCACCGCCGGTTGGCTACGAGCAGTACTTC.

This clonotype occurred many times. This sequence joins TRBV27 and TRBJ2-7; 9 nucleotides agree with TRBD1. CDR1 and CDR2 (germline): MNHEY, SMNVEV (reference sequence). The CDR3 loop spans 15 amino acids. The junction had 6 bases not matched to a gene; V was cut back by 1 base and J by 5 bases. The CDR3 DNA follows: TGTGCCAGCAGTTTATGGGGGACAGGGAAGGACGAGCAGTACTTC. Translating it yields CASSLWGTGKDEQYF.

This clonotype was found a few times. The V and J genes are TRBV5-1 and TRBJ2-7; 12 bases fit TRBD2. The V and J ends lost 0 bases and 2 bases, in that order; junction bases with no gene match: 6. This CDR3 comprises 17 residues. CDR1 and CDR2 from the germline V gene are SGHRS and YFSETQ. DNA for the CDR3: TGCGCCAGCAGCTTGGGGGCTAGCGGGAGGGGCGCCTACGAGCAGTACTTC. This encodes CASSLGASGRGAYEQYF.

Points on this clonotype: The germline gene is not matched at one end of the junction; a read error may be the cause. The gene calls are TRBV3-1 and TRBJ2-2; 12 bases fit TRBD1. The V gene's germline CDR1 is LGHDT and CDR2 YNNKEL (reference sequence). The CDR3 extends over 17 amino acids. The CDR3 region is CASSLPRDRGPTGERFF. DNA of the CDR3: TGTGCCAGCAGCCTTCCCCGGGACAGGGGGCCCACCGGGGAGCGGTTTTTT.

This clonotype has just a few counts. The chain joins TRBV29-1 to TRBJ2-7, with D hard to call. V dropped 0 bases and J dropped 1 base, with 7 bases sitting between them. Per the germline V gene, CDR1 is SQVTM and CDR2 is ANQGSEA. This CDR3 has 13 amino acids. The CDR3, as DNA: TGCAGCGTTGAAGACCCCGGGTCCTACGAGCAGTACTTC. Translating it yields CSVEDPGSYEQYF.

The chain uses TRBV5-1 and TRBJ1-2, with D uncertain. CDR1 is SGHRS and CDR2 is YFSETQ in the germline V gene. Trimming took off 0 bases at V and 8 bases at J, with 14 bases between the two ends. This CDR3 comprises 14 residues. The CDR3 spells CASSLGMTEKGYTF. CDR3 nucleotide sequence: TGCGCCAGCAGCTTGGGAATGACCGAAAAAGGCTACACCTTC.

J is TRBJ2-7 and V is TRBV6-1; 11 bases fit TRBD1. The CDR3 loop spans 16 amino acids. Germline V CDR1 and CDR2: MNHNS, SASEGT. The V segment lost 8 bases and the J segment 3 bases; nucleotides outside the gene matches: 12. The CDR3 loop reads CASYQDSGTGGYEQYF. The DNA of the CDR3 is TGTGCCAGCTACCAAGACTCCGGGACAGGGGGCTACGAGCAGTACTTC.

There are a few counts of this clonotype. V usage is TRBV3-1 and J usage is TRBJ1-1, with D perhaps matching TRBD1 (5 bases). This CDR3 has 12 residues. The germline V gene has CDR1 LGHDT and CDR2 YNNKEL (reference sequence). V shed 1 base and J shed 11 bases, with 11 bases lying between them. The chain's CDR3 is CASSQVGAGAFF. In DNA, the CDR3 is TGTGCCAGCAGCCAAGTCGGGGCAGGGGCTTTCTTT.

This clonotype has ten or more counts. The chain links TRBV6-2 or TRBV6-3 to TRBJ2-7, with D perhaps matching TRBD2 (5 bases). This CDR3 contains 13 residues. Germline V gene data show CDR1 as MNHEY and CDR2 as SVGEGT. Trimming took 8 bases from V and 4 from J, leaving 15 bases between them. CDR3 coding DNA: TGTGCCAGCCGACCAGCGGACCCTTACGAGCAGTACTTC. This sequence encodes CASRPADPYEQYF.